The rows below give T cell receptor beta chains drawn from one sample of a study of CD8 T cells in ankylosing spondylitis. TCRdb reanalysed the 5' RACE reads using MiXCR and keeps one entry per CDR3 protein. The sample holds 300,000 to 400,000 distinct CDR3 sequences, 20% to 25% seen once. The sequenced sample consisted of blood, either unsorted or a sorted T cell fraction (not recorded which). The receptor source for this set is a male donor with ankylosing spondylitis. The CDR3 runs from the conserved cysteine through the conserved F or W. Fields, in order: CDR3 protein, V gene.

CDR3: CSVDVTGQPSGGYTF
V: TRBV29-1

CDR3: CSAQGQVWGQETQYF
V: TRBV20-1

CDR3: CASSIGTATTYEQYF
V: TRBV5-1

CDR3: CASNEASGYNEQFF
V: TRBV28

CDR3: CASSPRGPEAFF
V: TRBV6-2/TRBV6-3

CDR3: CSASSFGAEADSPLHF
V: TRBV20-1

CDR3: CASSLALWTGGNGYTF
V: TRBV7-9

CDR3: CASSFFYRANTEAFF
V: TRBV6-2/TRBV6-3

CDR3: CASSLDGGTGELFF
V: TRBV11-1

CDR3: CASSLAETGELFF
V: TRBV7-2

CDR3: CASSFLAGSTDTQYF
V: TRBV28

CDR3: CASSYQPGLANEQFF
V: TRBV6-5

CDR3: CASSLDLLRDRGGGYTF
V: TRBV5-1

CDR3: CSAPPRGPTDTQYF
V: TRBV20-1

CDR3: CSVEGGRGLTNEKLFF
V: TRBV29-1

CDR3: CASSQGSSPYQETQYF
V: TRBV4-1

CDR3: CSVGLAGTSGYEQYF
V: TRBV29-1

CDR3: CASSYSNAENQPQHF
V: TRBV6-2/TRBV6-3

CDR3: CASTGRQGISNEQFF
V: TRBV2

CDR3: CASSYSGAGAPTNEKLFF
V: TRBV6-5

CDR3: CASRLDRGSYEQYF
V: TRBV6-1

CDR3: CSAAAEGEQFF
V: TRBV20-1

CDR3: CSARVYGEGRNGELFF
V: TRBV20-1

CDR3: CASSFQGHGNEQFF
V: TRBV5-5

CDR3: CASGLVLSSYNSPLHF
V: TRBV12-5

CDR3: CATSRDGGRYNEQFF
V: TRBV15

CDR3: CASSYPGLAGYNEQFF
V: TRBV6-2/TRBV6-3

CDR3: CSVPGPTYEQYF
V: TRBV29-1

CDR3: CASSVATGQGDFF
V: TRBV9

CDR3: CAISGVTYNEQFF
V: TRBV10-3

CDR3: CASSVEVRAGDSPLHF
V: TRBV9

CDR3: CSAHFGTRGYNEQFF
V: TRBV20-1

CDR3: CASSHGEYNEQFF
V: TRBV7-9